Included here is one T cell receptor (beta chain) sequence, with context. This sample was taken from a study of blood T cell repertoires in COVID-19. About the study: Sites across the United States, Italy and Spain contributed samples from acute and convalescent COVID-19. T cells, B-cell-depleted T cells, or PBMCs supplied cDNA or gDNA.

Per the study methods: Estimation of nucleated cell counts relied on the amplification of reference gene primers. Sequencing used immunoSEQ multiplex PCR; TCRdb keeps in-frame clones, though not all of them. V, J and clone size are taken as reported in that table, and D and trimming were inferred from the DNA itself. The sample shows more than 95,000 clones, approximately 88% of them seen only once. The CDR3 is 13 amino acids. The V gene end was trimmed by 5 bases and the J gene end by 8 bases; junction bases not matched to a gene: 8. The sequence came from a human donor in a cohort sampled during active COVID-19. The sequenced sample was peripheral blood. The rearrangement joins TRBV12-3 or TRBV12-4 to TRBJ1-2, with TRBD1 identical over 7 bases. The CDR3 is CASSHRRQGGYTF. The CDR3 DNA reads TGTGCCAGCAGTCACCGGAGACAGGGCGGCTACACCTTC.